This T cell receptor (beta chain) was recovered during a study of T cells in Graves' hyperthyroidism and ophthalmopathy. This clonotype was observed at least ten times. The antigen is not known. TCR beta CDR3 sequences were amplified from RNA transcripts. HTBI primers were employed in a first-round RT-PCR of the TCR CDR3. TCRdb redid the calling of the multiplex PCR reads with MiXCR, one entry per CDR3 protein. The profile covers about 420,000 distinct CDR3 sequences, with approximately 14% appearing a single time and roughly 7.7% taken by the ten largest. Study conclusions and caveats: Most expanded thyroid clonotypes above 0.001 also appeared in blood.

Clinical symptoms, serum thyroxine, TRAb, thyroid ultrasound and orbital computed tomography informed diagnoses. Trimming took 4 bases from V and 7 from J, leaving 14 bases between them. In germline, CDR1 is SGHDN, CDR2 FVKESK. This CDR3 is 13 amino acids long. The V gene is TRBV14, the J gene TRBJ2-7; weak D call: TRBD1 (6 bases). The receptor was isolated from a woman aged 18-29 years with Graves' hyperthyroidism. Sequencing used blood. CDR3 sequence (DNA): TGTGCCAGCAGCCGAGGACAGTGGTTTGAGCAGTACTTC. Its translation: CASSRGQWFEQYF.